This T cell receptor beta chain was recovered during a study of T cells in tuberculosis. Background on the study: This South African cohort compared adolescents with or without latent tuberculosis against adults with active tuberculosis.

Adolescents were screened for latent TB by skin test and IGRA. The method was immunoSEQ multiplex PCR; TCRdb's version includes in-frame clones alone and lacks a portion of them. The table shows about 25,000 clones, with less than 97% occurring only once. This clonotype originated in a donor between 5 and 29 years old with latent tuberculosis or without tuberculosis infection. The specimen was PBMCs.

The CDR3 loop is CSVATGSSTDTQYF. DNA of the CDR3: TGCAGCGTTGCGACAGGTTCCAGCACAGATACGCAGTATTTT. V and J are TRBV29-1 and TRBJ2-3; possibly TRBD1 for D (6 bases). Germline CDR1 SQVTM, CDR2 ANQGSEA. The CDR3 extends over 14 amino acids. Trimming stripped 4 bases from V and 0 bases from J, with 11 bases between.